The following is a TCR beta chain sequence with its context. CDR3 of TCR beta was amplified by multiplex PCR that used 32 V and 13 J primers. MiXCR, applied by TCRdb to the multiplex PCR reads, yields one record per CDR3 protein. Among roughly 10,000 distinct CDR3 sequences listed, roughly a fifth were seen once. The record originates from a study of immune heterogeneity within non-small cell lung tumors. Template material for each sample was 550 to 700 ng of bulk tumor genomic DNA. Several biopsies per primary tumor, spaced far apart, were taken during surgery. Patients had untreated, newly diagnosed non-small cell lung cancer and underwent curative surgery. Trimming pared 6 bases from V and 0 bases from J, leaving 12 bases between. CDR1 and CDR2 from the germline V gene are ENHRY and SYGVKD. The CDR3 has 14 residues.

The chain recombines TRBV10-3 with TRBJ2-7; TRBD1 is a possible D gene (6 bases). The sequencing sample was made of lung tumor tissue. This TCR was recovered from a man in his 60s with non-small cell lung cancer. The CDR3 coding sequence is TGTGCCATCAGCGGATGGGACAACTCCTACGAGCAGTACTTC. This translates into CAISGWDNSYEQYF.